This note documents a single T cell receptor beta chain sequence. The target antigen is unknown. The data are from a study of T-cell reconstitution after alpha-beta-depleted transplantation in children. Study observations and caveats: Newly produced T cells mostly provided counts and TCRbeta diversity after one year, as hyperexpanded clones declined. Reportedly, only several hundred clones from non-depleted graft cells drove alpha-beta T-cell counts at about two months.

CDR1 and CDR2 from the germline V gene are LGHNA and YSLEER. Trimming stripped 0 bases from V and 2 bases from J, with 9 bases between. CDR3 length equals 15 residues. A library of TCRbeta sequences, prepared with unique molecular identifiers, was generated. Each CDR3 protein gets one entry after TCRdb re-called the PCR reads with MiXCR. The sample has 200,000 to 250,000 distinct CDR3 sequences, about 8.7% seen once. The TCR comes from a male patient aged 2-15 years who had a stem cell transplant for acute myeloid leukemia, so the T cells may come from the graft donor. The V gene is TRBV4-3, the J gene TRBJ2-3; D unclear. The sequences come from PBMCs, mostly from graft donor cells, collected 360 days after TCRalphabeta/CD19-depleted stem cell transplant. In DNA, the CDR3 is TGCGCCAGCAGCCAAGAAGTCGGTGCCACAGATACGCAGTATTTT. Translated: CASSQEVGATDTQYF.